This TCR beta chain was identified during a study of technical replicates of blood from a handful of donors listed by TCRdb under 2017. The cysteine opens and the phenylalanine closes a CDR3 of 14 amino acids. The DNA shown is the 42-base CDR3, in frame from base 1. V and J are trimmed by 2 bases and 5 bases, and the gene matches miss 3 bases of the junction. The CDR1 and CDR2 encoded by the germline V gene (reference sequence) are SGHNT and YYREEE. The library was obtained by the immunoSEQ multiplex PCR assay. TCRdb stores this immuneACCESS table with in-frame sequences only. Part of the clones is absent; in the studies checked, under half of the shortfall reflects unresolved V genes, and no reason is known for the rest. The sample contains around 70,000 clones, roughly 92% of them found a single time. The top ten hold 0.39% of the sample. Turning to this clone: The antigen it binds to is not known. No base-level quality is on record; no much larger clone is a single base apart.

The sequence links TRBV5-4 to TRBJ2-5; 10 middle bases align to TRBD2. The material sequenced was T cells isolated from PBMCs. The TCR originated in a human donor in good health. The DNA sequence is as follows: TGTGCCAGCAGCTTTTTAGCGGGAGGCGAGACCCAGTACTTC. Its protein reads: CASSFLAGGETQYF.